Sequencing of this T cell receptor (beta chain) was carried out in a study of T cell repertoires in cytomegalovirus infection. TCRdb recomputed calls from the reads with MiXCR, one row per CDR3 protein. The sample has under 200,000 distinct CDR3 sequences; less than 9.5% are singletons. Per the germline V gene, CDR1 is SNHLY and CDR2 is FYNNEI. The CDR3 runs 14 residues. V lost 7 bases, J lost 0 bases, and 10 bases lay in between. The sequence came from a human donor in good health (CMV status not recorded). Some clones in this sample may be carry-over from other donors' samples. This chain connects TRBV2 to TRBJ1-3, with a tentative D call TRBD1 (5 bases). Sequenced sample: PBMCs. CDR3 coding DNA: TGTGCCAGCACCCGACAGACCTCTGGAAACACCATATATTTT. This translates into CASTRQTSGNTIYF.